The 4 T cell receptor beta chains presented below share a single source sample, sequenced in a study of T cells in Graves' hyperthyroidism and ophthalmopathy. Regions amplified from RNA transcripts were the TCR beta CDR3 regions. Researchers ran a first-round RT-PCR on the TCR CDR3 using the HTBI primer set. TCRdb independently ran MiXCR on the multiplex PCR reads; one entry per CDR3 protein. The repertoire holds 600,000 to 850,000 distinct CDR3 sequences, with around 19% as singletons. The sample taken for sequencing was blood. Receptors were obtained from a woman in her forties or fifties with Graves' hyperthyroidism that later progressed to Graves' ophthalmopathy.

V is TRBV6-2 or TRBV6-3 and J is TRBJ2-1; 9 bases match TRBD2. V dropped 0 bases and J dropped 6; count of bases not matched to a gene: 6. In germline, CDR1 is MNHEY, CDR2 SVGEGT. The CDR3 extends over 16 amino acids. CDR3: CASSYSGGRASNEQFF. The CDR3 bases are TGTGCCAGCAGTTACTCTGGCGGGAGGGCCTCCAATGAGCAGTTCTTC.

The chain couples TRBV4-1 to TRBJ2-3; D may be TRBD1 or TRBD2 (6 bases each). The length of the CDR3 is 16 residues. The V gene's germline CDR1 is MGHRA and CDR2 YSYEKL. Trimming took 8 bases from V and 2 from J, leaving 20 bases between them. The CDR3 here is CASSRGDLVSTDTQYF. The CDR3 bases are TGCGCCAGCTCAAGGGGGGATCTGGTATCCACAGATACGCAGTATTTT.

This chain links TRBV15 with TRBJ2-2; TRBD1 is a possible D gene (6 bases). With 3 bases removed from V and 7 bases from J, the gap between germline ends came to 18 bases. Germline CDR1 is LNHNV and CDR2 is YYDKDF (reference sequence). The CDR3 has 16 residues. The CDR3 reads CATSRAGPIQGGELFF. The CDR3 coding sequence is TGTGCCACCAGCAGGGCCGGGCCGATACAGGGCGGGGAGCTGTTTTTT.

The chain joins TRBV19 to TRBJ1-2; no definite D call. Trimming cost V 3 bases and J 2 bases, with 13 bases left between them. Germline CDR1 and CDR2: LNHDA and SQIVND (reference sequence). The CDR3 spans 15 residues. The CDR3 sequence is CASSIWQNSNYGYTF. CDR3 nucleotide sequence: TGTGCCAGTAGTATCTGGCAGAATAGCAACTATGGCTACACCTTC.